The clone carrying this T cell receptor (beta chain) has only one observation. Its antigen remains unknown. The cell input for sorted libraries was some 1 million, and those cells were CD4+ or CD8+ T cells. The method for making cDNA was 5'RACE, and it used 10-nucleotide random UMIs. TCRdb ran MiXCR on the 5' RACE reads and lists one entry per CDR3 protein. The sample lists about 21,000 distinct CDR3 sequences; 15% to 20% were seen once. Germline V lookup: CDR1 SQVTM, CDR2 ANQGSEA. The V gene lost 4 bases and the J gene lost 4 bases, with 10 bases spanning the gap. CDR3 length: 13 residues. This sample was taken from a study of neurological immune-mediated disorders. Points from the study as a whole: No CDR3 amino acid sequences were shared by expanded clones across subjects, suggesting private repertoires in all groups.

The rearrangement uses TRBV29-1 and TRBJ2-2, with D maybe TRBD1 (5 bases). Sequencing was done on a sample of CD8+ T cells from blood. This receptor was identified in a woman aged 18-29 years with multiple sclerosis. The chain's CDR3 is CSVGGLSTGELFF. The CDR3 nucleotides are TGCAGCGTTGGGGGCTTGAGCACCGGGGAGCTGTTTTTT.